One T cell receptor beta chain is described in this entry. This clonotype came up many times. The clone's antigen remains unknown. No much larger clone exists at a distance of one base, and base qualities are not known. Graves' hyperthyroidism was defined as stable when no progression to ophthalmopathy occurred over 18 months of follow-up. Hyperthyroidism patients were newly diagnosed, with disease duration under 2 months, and aged 18 to 65 years. Patients with uncontrolled infections, other autoimmune diseases, pregnancy or lactation were excluded. Diagnoses relied on clinical symptoms, serum thyroxine and TRAb, thyroid ultrasound and orbital computed tomography. Ficoll-Paque density gradient centrifugation was used to isolate PBMCs from 8.5 to 10 ml of fresh peripheral blood. Total RNA was extracted with Trizol reagent, and quality was checked on an Agilent 2100 Bioanalyzer. The CDR3 numbers 16 residues from cysteine through phenylalanine. Only the CDR3 portion is preserved as DNA: 48 bases, with reading frame beginning at the first base. CDR1 and CDR2, per the germline V gene, are MNHEY and SVGEGT. The V end gives up 1 base and the J end 13 bases, leaving 9 bases in the junction not matched to a gene.

This entry belongs to a study of T cells in Graves' hyperthyroidism and ophthalmopathy (dated by TCRdb to between 2018 and 2021). At the level of the whole study: Peripheral blood samples were taken at initial diagnosis, before any treatment was given. To identify TCR V-J signatures that set the groups apart, the researchers used a discovery cohort of more than 95 patients, made up of fewer than 50 with Graves' ophthalmopathy and 57 with stable Graves' hyperthyroidism. An independent validation cohort of around 19 hyperthyroidism patients and about 15 patients who later progressed to ophthalmopathy tested prospective prediction of ophthalmopathy. The approximately 98 discovery patients were randomly divided into training and test sets at a 7:3 ratio. The study also compared thyroid tissue and blood T-cell repertoires from more than five Graves' hyperthyroidism patients. After blood sampling, hyperthyroidism patients were treated with methimazole at a starting dose of 30 mg daily, and ophthalmopathy patients were treated with high-dose intravenous methylprednisolone. The paper describes TCR Vbeta CDR3 sequencing of 135 peripheral blood samples, made up of some 42 ophthalmopathy patients, roughly 75 hyperthyroidism patients and about 17 progressor patients.

What the research found in general, with its limitations: During validation, the model predicted progression to ophthalmopathy a median of about 6.5 months ahead of onset, with around 71% sensitivity and roughly 72% specificity. No statistical method was used to fix the sample size in advance, and group allocation was not hidden from the investigators. A 13 V-J signature model separated ophthalmopathy from stable hyperthyroidism, with 87.88% sensitivity and 81% to 82% specificity in cross-validation and 80%/75% in testing. Most expanded thyroid clonotypes (frequency above 0.001) were also found in blood, which suggests that blood repertoires may mirror thyroid immune responses.

Amplification of TCR beta CDR3 regions was carried out from RNA transcripts. A first-round RT-PCR of the TCR CDR3 used the HTBI primer set with the Qiagen OneStep RT-PCR kit. The libraries were constructed in a second round of multiplex PCR and then size-selected and purified. Libraries were sequenced paired-end with 100 bp reads on an Illumina HiSeq2000. Turning to the authors' computational methods: SOAPnuke was used to process the raw data, removing reads that contained adapters or uncalled bases, had a mean Phred below 15, or lacked an exact match to the constant primer or identifier. COPE v1.2.5 was used to merge the high-quality paired reads, and each unique nucleotide sequence was defined as a clonotype. Clonotypes were aligned to IMGT TRBV, TRBD and TRBJ reference segments using MiTCR v1.1. Analysis was restricted to V-J combinations with a frequency above 0.0001, which covered roughly 99% of repertoires. A TCS score was defined as the ratio of F50 (clonal expansion) to E x V (chaos), with BLOSUM62-based TCRdist applied between CDR3 peptides within each V-J. Welch's t-statistics and random forest reduced 500 to 550 V-J features to 10 to 15, which were used in a naive Bayes classifier (R e1071). TCRdb handled the public reads itself, with Q25 trimming in fastp and clone calling in MiXCR, and kept productive beta chains. Each entry merges the rows of one CDR3 protein and shows their most common DNA and genes. TCRdb's processing, not the study's, gives the V and J calls here. Here the sample has about 350,000 distinct CDR3 sequences; about 15% occur a single time. The top ten clonotypes cover 20% to 25% of the sample.

Sequenced input: blood. The source is a woman aged 25 to 45 with Graves' hyperthyroidism. The rearrangement combines TRBV6-2 or TRBV6-3 with TRBJ2-1; 14 central nucleotides agree with TRBD2. The CDR3 amino acid sequence is: CASSYLRGLAGGPQFF. At the DNA level, the sequence is TGTGCCAGCAGTTACTTGCGCGGACTAGCGGGAGGCCCTCAGTTCTTC.